Included here is one T cell receptor beta chain sequence, with context. Its antigen is not known. One end of the junction does not line up with germline, which may come from a read error. Data came from immunoSEQ multiplex PCR; TCRdb stores just in-frame clones and leaves some out. The table has about 1 million clones, roughly 80% seen once. There are 14 residues in the CDR3. CDR1 and CDR2 (germline): SGHVS, FNYEAQ. The data were taken from a study of shared clonotypes between healthy human individuals. General study points: All-four-donor shared clonotypes had higher generation probabilities than non-shared clonotypes did. Limited genetic and exposure-history diversity came from having few donors. Incomplete sequencing of sorted subsets was indicated by rarefaction despite large depth.

The sample comprised memory CD4+ T cells sorted from blood. As to subset: CD45RA-negative fraction. The gene calls are TRBV7-6 and TRBJ2-1, with 10 bases matching TRBD2. The source of this sequence is a man younger than 35 in good health. The CDR3 region is CASSLAGAYNEQFF. CDR3 nucleotide sequence: TGTGCCAGCAGCCTAGCGGGGGCCTACAATGAGCAGTTCTTC.